A single sample gave rise to the 25 T cell receptor beta chains below, sequenced in a study of T-cell memory formation after mild COVID-19. Via MiXCR, TCRdb re-called the 5' RACE reads, giving one row per CDR3 protein. The data hold about 410,000 distinct CDR3 sequences, with more than 20% observed a single time. The sample was PBMCs or a T cell subset sorted from them (not recorded which). The origin of the receptors is an adult woman who had mild COVID-19 (a few samples of this study predate the infection). Cell type and time point are not known.

There are a few counts of this clonotype. The chain combines TRBV3-1 with TRBJ2-7; TRBD1 might be the D (6 bases). Germline V gene sequence: CDR1 LGHDT, CDR2 YNNKEL (reference sequence). V lost 2 bases, J lost 7 bases, and 9 bases lay in between. The CDR3 sequence is 12 residues long. CDR3 region: CASSQNRAEQYF. The CDR3 DNA is TGTGCCAGCAGCCAAAACAGGGCAGAGCAGTACTTC.

This clonotype was counted at least ten times. The rearrangement links TRBV7-9 to TRBJ2-3; no clear D. V gave up 6 bases and J gave up 0 bases, with 10 bases separating them. Germline V gives CDR1 SEHNR, CDR2 FQNEAQ (reference sequence). This CDR3 has 14 amino acids. The CDR3 DNA follows: TGTGCCAGCAGTTTGCGGATGAGCACAGATACGCAGTATTTT. Residues: CASSLRMSTDTQYF.

The V gene is TRBV6-1, the J gene TRBJ1-1; perhaps TRBD1 as D (5 bases). Germline loops: CDR1 MNHNS, CDR2 SASEGT. V lost 0 bases, J lost 0 bases, and 8 bases lay in between. This CDR3 is 15 amino acids long. CDR3 loop: CASSEAAGLNTEAFF. For the CDR3, the DNA is TGTGCCAGCAGTGAAGCGGCAGGGCTGAACACTGAAGCTTTCTTT.

The rearrangement joins TRBV2 to TRBJ1-5; D not certain. CDR3 length: 16 amino acids. V lost 6 bases and J 2 bases, leaving 17 bases between the germline ends. CDR1 is SNHLY and CDR2 is FYNNEI in the germline V gene. CDR3 nucleotide sequence: TGTGCCAGCAGCCGGGCCCCACCAGGAGGCAATCAGCCCCAGCATTTT. It is translated as CASSRAPPGGNQPQHF.

This clonotype was found a few times. The rearrangement uses TRBV7-2 and TRBJ2-5; no clear D gene. The germline CDR1 and CDR2 sequences are SGHTA and FQGNSA. The germline V and J ends were trimmed by 7 bases and 1 base, with 10 bases remaining between them. This CDR3 is built from 13 residues. The CDR3 reads CASTAYTQETQYF. The CDR3 nucleotides read TGTGCCAGCACAGCTTATACCCAAGAGACCCAGTACTTC.

The table lists this clonotype with a few counts. The genes are TRBV11-3 and TRBJ2-2; D is ambiguous. CDR3 length: 13 residues. The V end lost 2 bases, the J end lost 3 bases, and 4 bases lay between the germline ends. Germline assignment: CDR1 SGHNT and CDR2 YENEEA. CDR3 nucleotide sequence: TGTGCCAGCAGCTTACCAGACACCGGGGAGCTGTTTTTT. Its protein product is CASSLPDTGELFF.

The chain links TRBV6-5 to TRBJ2-5, with a possible D match to TRBD2 (6 bases). The CDR3 is 14 amino acids. From germline, CDR1 is MNHEY and CDR2 SVGAGI. The V end lost 2 bases, the J end lost 1 base, and 8 bases lay between the germline ends. The DNA for the CDR3 is TGTGCCAGCAGTTACGGGACTCTCCAAGAGACCCAGTACTTC. It is translated as CASSYGTLQETQYF.

The V call is TRBV7-2, the J call TRBJ2-1, with a weak D call TRBD2 (6 bases). The CDR3 sequence is 16 residues long. V lost 3 bases to trimming and J lost 7 bases, with 19 bases between them. Germline-derived CDR1 and CDR2 are SGHTA and FQGNSA. In DNA, the CDR3 is TGTGCCAGCAGCTTCCCTTCGGGGCTGGGGGGAAATGAGCAGTTCTTC. Translation gives CASSFPSGLGGNEQFF.

This clonotype was seen a handful of times. J is TRBJ2-7 and V is TRBV6-1; 9 bases map to TRBD1. V was clipped by 1 base and J by 5 bases; unmatched bases: 6. The CDR3 runs to 15 residues. Germline CDR1 reads MNHNS; CDR2 reads SASEGT. Written as DNA, the CDR3 is TGTGCCAGCAGTGAAGAAACAGGGGGCTTGGACGAGCAGTACTTC. Translated, it gives CASSEETGGLDEQYF.

The chain couples TRBV29-1 to TRBJ2-5; 10 bases agree with TRBD1. V shed 7 bases and J 4 bases; nucleotides not matched to a gene: 6. The CDR3 extends over 13 amino acids. The germline V gene encodes CDR1 SQVTM and CDR2 ANQGSEA. CDR3 sequence: CSATGQGGETQYF. CDR3 in DNA: TGCAGCGCCACCGGACAGGGGGGAGAGACCCAGTACTTC.

The CDR3 protein is CASSYEGTGYWNEQFF. CDR3 sequence (DNA): TGCGCCAGCAGCTATGAAGGGACAGGGTATTGGAATGAGCAGTTCTTC. The genes are TRBV5-1 and TRBJ2-1; 9 bases agree with TRBD1. The CDR3 runs 16 residues. Per the germline V gene, CDR1 is SGHRS and CDR2 is YFSETQ. V was clipped by 3 bases and J by 7 bases; unmatched bases: 11.

The chain recombines TRBV29-1 with TRBJ2-1; D unclear. Germline CDR1 reads SQVTM; CDR2 reads ANQGSEA. V lost 4 bases and J lost 6, with 13 bases in between. The CDR3 spans 13 residues. The CDR3 loop is CSVAPAGANEQFF. The CDR3 DNA is TGCAGCGTTGCCCCTGCCGGCGCCAATGAGCAGTTCTTC.

This clonotype was picked up a small number of times. This sequence joins TRBV5-1 and TRBJ2-7; TRBD2 agrees at 9 bases. Germline-derived CDR1 and CDR2 are SGHRS and YFSETQ. V lost 4 bases, J lost 1 base, and 6 bases stayed unmatched. This CDR3 has 15 residues. The chain's CDR3 is CASSVLAGPSYEQYF. As DNA, the CDR3 is TGCGCCAGCAGCGTTCTAGCGGGACCTTCCTACGAGCAGTACTTC.

The chain recombines TRBV6-5 with TRBJ2-5; D is perhaps TRBD2 (6 bases). Trimming pared 4 bases from V and 4 bases from J, leaving 19 bases between. Germline loops: CDR1 MNHEY, CDR2 SVGAGI. This CDR3 has 16 residues. The CDR3 sequence: CASSSPRVAGGETQYF. CDR3 sequence (DNA): TGTGCCAGCAGTTCCCCCCGGGTGGCCGGGGGAGAGACCCAGTACTTC.

The chain couples TRBV5-5 to TRBJ1-5; D not certain. V lost 1 base and J 7 bases, leaving 15 bases between the germline ends. The length of the CDR3 is 15 residues. Germline lookup yields CDR1 SGHKS and CDR2 YYEKEE (reference sequence). The CDR3 sequence: CASSLTTVTTQPQHF. CDR3 nucleotides: TGTGCCAGCAGCTTGACTACCGTAACGACCCAGCCCCAGCATTTT.

This clonotype was seen a handful of times. CDR3 sequence reads: CASSPWTGEVGELFF. CDR3 sequence (DNA): TGTGCCAGCAGCCCCTGGACAGGGGAGGTCGGGGAGCTGTTTTTT. The genes are TRBV3-1 and TRBJ2-2; TRBD1 matches 9 bases. The CDR3 spans 15 residues. Germline values: CDR1 LGHDT, CDR2 YNNKEL (reference sequence). The V gene end was trimmed by 4 bases and the J gene end by 7 bases; junction bases not matched to a gene: 7.

This clonotype has more than one count but fewer than ten. V usage is TRBV18 and J usage is TRBJ1-1; perhaps TRBD1 as D (5 bases). Trimming took off 11 bases at V and 1 base at J, with 11 bases between the two ends. Germline CDR1 reads KGHSH; CDR2 reads LQKENI. CDR3 length: 12 amino acids. The CDR3, as DNA: TGTGCCTCGTGGGGGGGGAACACTGAAGCTTTCTTT. It yields the protein CASWGGNTEAFF.

This clonotype was counted a few times. This chain uses TRBV24-1 with TRBJ1-2; TRBD1 is a possible D gene (5 bases). CDR1 and CDR2 (germline): KGHDR, SFDVKD. CDR3 length: 17 residues. Trimming cost V 9 bases and J 6 bases, with 28 bases left between them. The CDR3 region is CATRAGRGQAGLDGYTF. In DNA, the CDR3 is TGTGCCACCCGTGCTGGGAGGGGCCAGGCAGGGCTAGATGGCTACACCTTC.

In this sample, this clonotype turned up a few times. The chain recombines TRBV9 with TRBJ1-4, with D hard to call. Germline V CDR1 and CDR2: SGDLS, YYNGEE. The CDR3 runs to 15 residues. Trimming removed 0 bases from V and 6 bases from J, with 12 bases in between. DNA of the CDR3: TGTGCCAGCAGCGTAGTCGGGAGGCCAGATGAAAAACTGTTTTTT. Its translation: CASSVVGRPDEKLFF.

This clonotype was detected a few times. This chain links TRBV7-9 with TRBJ1-5; D is perhaps TRBD1 (5 bases). Germline-derived CDR1 and CDR2 are SEHNR and FQNEAQ (reference sequence). The CDR3 contains 13 residues. V dropped 1 base and J dropped 5 bases, with 6 bases sitting between them. The CDR3 sequence is CASSLETDQPQHF. The DNA of the CDR3 is TGTGCCAGCAGCTTAGAGACAGATCAGCCCCAGCATTTT. Drawing the rest from reference TRBV7-9 and TRBJ1-5, the complete variable domain is DTGVSQNPRHKITKRGQNVTFRCDPISEHNRLYWYRQTLGQGPEFLTYFQNEAQLEKSRLLSDRFSAERPKGSFSTLEIQRTEQGDSAMYLCASSLETDQPQHFGDGTRLSIL.

This clonotype has just a few counts. The chain employs TRBV6-2 or TRBV6-3 and TRBJ2-3; 11 bases line up with TRBD2. Germline assignment: CDR1 MNHEY and CDR2 SVGEGT. CDR3 length: 21 amino acids. Germline trimming cut 4 bases from V and 5 bases from J; bases unmatched to any gene: 23. CDR3 region: CASSSLGMPSGRTFMGDTQYF. The CDR3 DNA is TGTGCCAGCAGTTCCCTGGGGATGCCTAGCGGGAGGACCTTCATGGGAGATACGCAGTATTTT.

The table lists this clonotype with a count of one. The chain recombines TRBV11-3 with TRBJ2-4; weak D call: TRBD2 (5 bases). Trimming pared 4 bases from V and 3 bases from J, leaving 16 bases between. The length of the CDR3 is 16 residues. From germline, CDR1 is SGHNT and CDR2 YENEEA. As DNA, the CDR3 is TGTGCCAGCAGCTCGCTTGGGGTGGGAGTCAAAAACATTCAGTACTTC. It translates to CASSSLGVGVKNIQYF.

This clonotype was found once. V is TRBV11-1 and J is TRBJ2-7; possibly TRBD2 for D (6 bases). Trimming removed 8 bases from V and 4 bases from J, with 9 bases in between. Germline loops: CDR1 SGHAT, CDR2 FQDESV (reference sequence). The length of the CDR3 is 11 residues. CDR3 sequence: CASASVYEQYF. The CDR3 region has the DNA TGTGCCAGCGCTAGCGTTTACGAGCAGTACTTC.

The chain combines TRBV7-9 with TRBJ1-3, with D hard to call. Trimming shortened V by 2 bases and J by 0 bases, and 11 bases separated the two germline ends. Germline-derived CDR1 and CDR2 are SEHNR and FQNEAQ (reference sequence). This CDR3 has 16 residues. CDR3 protein: CASSLSVGNSGNTIYF. CDR3 sequence (DNA): TGTGCCAGCAGCTTAAGCGTGGGAAACTCTGGAAACACCATATATTTT. The whole variable domain, remainder taken from reference TRBV7-9 and TRBJ1-3, is DTGVSQNPRHKITKRGQNVTFRCDPISEHNRLYWYRQTLGQGPEFLTYFQNEAQLEKSRLLSDRFSAERPKGSFSTLEIQRTEQGDSAMYLCASSLSVGNSGNTIYFGEGSWLTVV.

This clonotype has just a few counts. This chain connects TRBV20-1 to TRBJ2-1; 12 bases are shared with TRBD2. The ends lost 4 bases at V and 5 bases at J; junction bases unmatched: 3. Germline lookup yields CDR1 DFQATT and CDR2 SNEGSKA (reference sequence). The CDR3 is made up of 14 amino acids. The DNA of the CDR3 is TGCAGTGCTAAGGGACTAGCGGGTAACAATGAGCAGTTCTTC. Encoded protein: CSAKGLAGNNEQFF.